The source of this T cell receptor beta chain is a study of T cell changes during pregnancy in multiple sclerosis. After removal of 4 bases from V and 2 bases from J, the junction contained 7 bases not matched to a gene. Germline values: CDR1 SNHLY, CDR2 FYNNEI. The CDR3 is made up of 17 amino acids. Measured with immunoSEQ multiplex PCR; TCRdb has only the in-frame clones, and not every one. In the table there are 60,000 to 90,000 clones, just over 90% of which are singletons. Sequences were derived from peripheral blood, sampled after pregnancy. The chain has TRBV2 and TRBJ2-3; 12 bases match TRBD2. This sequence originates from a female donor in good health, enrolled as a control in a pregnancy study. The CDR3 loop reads CASSAPSGGESTDTQYF. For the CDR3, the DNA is TGTGCCAGCAGTGCCCCTAGCGGGGGGGAATCCACAGATACGCAGTATTTT.